This T cell receptor beta chain was sequenced during a study of blood T cells in healthy people across ages. Findings of the study overall: TCR beta diversity per million T cells fell roughly linearly with age.

Germline loops: CDR1 LGHNT, CDR2 FRNRAP. Trimming left V 1 base short and J 2 bases short, with 4 bases between. The CDR3 totals 13 residues. Combining a sample-barcoded 5' primer with a J-beta primer mix, a second PCR ran for roughly 7 to 11 cycles. TCRdb fed the 5' RACE reads into MiXCR, producing one record per CDR3 protein. Here the sample spans 500,000 to 550,000 distinct CDR3 sequences, around 24% being singletons. About this clonotype: Its antigen is not identified.

The sample was also linked to a second study, of T cells of mothers and their children.

What was sequenced was blood. The chain uses TRBV12-5 and TRBJ2-3; no firm D call. This sequence was found in a boy aged 5-17 years in good health. The CDR3, as DNA: TGTGCTAGTGGTTTGGGCCTCACAGATACGCAGTATTTT. Protein sequence: CASGLGLTDTQYF.